This TCR beta chain originates from a study of tumor-infiltrating lymphocytes in primary liver carcinoma. Without any cell sorting, roughly 20-30 mg of bulk tissue yielded co-extracted RNA and DNA. CDR3 length equals 15 residues. The germline CDR1 and CDR2 sequences are SQVTM and ANQGSEA. Comment on this clonotype: Its ends do not fully match the called genes, so a read error is possible.

Starting material of about 0.45 ug total RNA yielded TCR beta cDNA via a constant-region primer. Slightly modified ARM-PCR, run as three nested multiplex PCR rounds, produced the TCR beta libraries. TRBV1-TRBV30 forward primers paired with a C-beta reverse primer drove the first two PCR rounds, about 10 cycles each. From the multiplex PCR reads, TCRdb called clonotypes with MiXCR, one entry per CDR3 protein. The data contain approximately 47,000 distinct CDR3 sequences, about 80% of them singletons. Sample: liver tumor tissue from sampling region 3. Subset defined: tumor region T3, left-lateral pole. The TCR comes from a man aged 35 to 55 with primary liver carcinoma and hepatitis B virus infection. The chain employs TRBV29-1 and TRBJ2-2; perhaps TRBD2 as D (6 bases). CDR3 nucleotide sequence: TGCATCGTTGAAGACGCCGCGGGACCCCCCGGGGAACTGTTTTTT. This translates into CIVEDAAGPPGELFF.